These 31 T cell receptor beta chains were all obtained from the same sample, sequenced in a study of blood T cell repertoires in COVID-19. Measured with immunoSEQ multiplex PCR; TCRdb has only the in-frame clones, and not every one. The sample includes about 400,000 clones, roughly 91% of them seen just once. The specimen was PBMCs or T cells enriched from blood (not recorded which). These receptors all come from a woman aged 25 to 39 who had recovered from COVID-19.

This sequence joins TRBV6-4 and TRBJ2-1; 11 nucleotides match TRBD2. The J segment lost 10 bases and the V segment lost 2 bases, leaving 10 bases of the junction unmatched. The CDR3 runs to 16 residues. The germline V gene has CDR1 MRHNA and CDR2 SNTAGT. The CDR3 loop is CASSDGVAGGPGEQFF. The DNA of the CDR3 is TGTGCCAGCAGTGACGGGGTAGCGGGAGGGCCTGGAGAGCAGTTCTTC.

The sample holds a few counts of this clone. This chain links TRBV19 with TRBJ1-1; D gene unclear. The CDR3 runs to 13 residues. From germline, CDR1 is LNHDA and CDR2 SQIVND (reference sequence). Trimming stripped 7 bases from V and 4 bases from J, with 13 bases between. As DNA, the CDR3 is TGTGCCAGTACCCCCCTTTCGGTCACTGAAGCTTTCTTT. This gives the protein CASTPLSVTEAFF.

This clone was detected a few times. The chain recombines TRBV15 with TRBJ2-7; the D gene is possibly TRBD2 (5 bases). Germline values: CDR1 LNHNV, CDR2 YYDKDF (reference sequence). The CDR3 runs 14 residues. V lost 0 bases and J lost 6, with 12 bases in between. Here the CDR3 DNA reads TGTGCCACCAGCAGAGATTTCGGGGAAGGCGAGCAGTACTTC. Translated: CATSRDFGEGEQYF.

The chain combines TRBV6-4 with TRBJ2-7, with 9 bases matching TRBD1. The germline V gene encodes CDR1 MRHNA and CDR2 SNTAGT. The CDR3 spans 17 residues. V dropped 10 bases and J dropped 2; count of bases not matched to a gene: 18. The DNA for the CDR3 is TGTGCCACCCCTACCCCGATGGTGGGGGACAGGGCCTACGAGCAGTACTTC. This translates into CATPTPMVGDRAYEQYF.

V is TRBV7-9 and J is TRBJ2-7; a weak D match, TRBD2 (5 bases). Deletions cut 5 bases from V and 5 bases from J, with 10 bases between. Germline assignment: CDR1 SEHNR and CDR2 FQNEAQ (reference sequence). The CDR3 is 12 amino acids. CDR3 nucleotides: TGTGCCAGCAGCCCTCTAGCCCACGAGCAGTACTTC. Translated, it gives CASSPLAHEQYF.

The chain employs TRBV9 and TRBJ2-5; 9 bases agree with TRBD1. Germline trimming cut 0 bases from V and 4 bases from J; bases unmatched to any gene: 1. The CDR3 runs 14 residues. Germline CDR1 is SGDLS and CDR2 is YYNGEE. The CDR3 reads CASSVATGGETQYF. CDR3 sequence (DNA): TGTGCCAGCAGCGTAGCGACAGGGGGAGAGACCCAGTACTTC. The full variable domain, in which reference TRBV9 and TRBJ2-5 provide the parts outside the CDR3, is DSGVTQTPKHLITATGQRVTLRCSPRSGDLSVYWYQQSLDQGLQFLIQYYNGEERAKGNILERFSAQQFPDLHSELNLSSLELGDSALYFCASSVATGGETQYFGPGTRLLVL.

This chain joins TRBV9 and TRBJ1-2; 8 bases match TRBD1. The V and J ends lost 4 bases and 6 bases, in that order; junction bases with no gene match: 5. Germline CDR1 SGDLS, CDR2 YYNGEE. This CDR3 spans 13 amino acids. This chain's CDR3 is CASSSGGGDGYTF. As DNA, the CDR3 is TGTGCCAGCAGCTCAGGGGGCGGTGATGGCTACACCTTC. The full variable domain, rest sourced from reference TRBV9 and TRBJ1-2, is DSGVTQTPKHLITATGQRVTLRCSPRSGDLSVYWYQQSLDQGLQFLIQYYNGEERAKGNILERFSAQQFPDLHSELNLSSLELGDSALYFCASSSGGGDGYTFGSGTRLTVV.

The chain couples TRBV6-1 to TRBJ1-2, with TRBD1 as a possible D gene (5 bases). The V gene lost 2 bases and the J gene lost 13 bases, with 17 bases spanning the gap. The germline V gene encodes CDR1 MNHNS and CDR2 SASEGT. The CDR3 loop spans 13 amino acids. CDR3 DNA sequence: TGTGCCAGCAGTGAATTAGGACACCCATTGAGCACCTTC. Translation: CASSELGHPLSTF.

This clone was recorded once. The J gene is TRBJ2-6, the V gene TRBV5-4, with 10 positions matching TRBD1. Unmatched junction bases numbered 8, after V lost 5 bases and J lost 3 bases. CDR1 SGHNT and CDR2 YYREEE come from the germline V gene (reference sequence). This CDR3 region has 17 residues. The CDR3 coding sequence is TGTGCCAGCAGTTGGCGACAGGGGGCTCGTGGGGCCAACGTCCTGACTTTC. It codes for CASSWRQGARGANVLTF.

This rearrangement joins TRBV3-1 (or the pseudogene TRBV3-2) to TRBJ1-4; 12 positions agree with TRBD1. This CDR3 has 15 residues. From germline, CDR1 is LGHDT and CDR2 YNNKEL (reference sequence). Trimming removed 3 bases from V and 7 bases from J; junction bases left unmatched: 3. This chain's CDR3 is CASSHWDRGREKLFF. The CDR3 nucleotides read TGTGCCAGCAGCCATTGGGACAGGGGGCGTGAAAAACTGTTTTTT.

This chain links TRBV27 with TRBJ1-3; D possibly corresponds to TRBD1 (6 bases). CDR1 MNHEY and CDR2 SMNVEV come from the germline V gene (reference sequence). V gave up 9 bases and J gave up 3 bases, with 18 bases separating them. There are 15 residues in the CDR3. The CDR3 DNA reads TGTGCCAGTTCTCAAAGGGGGTGGGGTGGAAACACCATATATTTT. This translates into CASSQRGWGGNTIYF.

This chain uses TRBV4-1 with TRBJ2-1; 9 bases align to TRBD2. Germline CDR1 and CDR2: MGHRA and YSYEKL. With V trimmed by 1 base and J by 2 bases, 12 bases remained unmatched. The CDR3 loop spans 19 amino acids. The CDR3 region has the DNA TGCGCCAGCAGCCAAGTTCCCAGCGGGAGGTCCGCCACCTACAATGAGCAGTTCTTC. Encoded protein: CASSQVPSGRSATYNEQFF.

This chain uses TRBV29-1 with TRBJ2-5; TRBD1 might be the D (6 bases). The germline CDR1 and CDR2 sequences are SQVTM and ANQGSEA. V was clipped by 4 bases and J by 5 bases, with 14 bases between them. The CDR3 has 13 amino acids. The CDR3 sequence: CSVARDNSETQYF. The CDR3 DNA is TGCAGCGTTGCTAGGGACAATTCTGAGACCCAGTACTTC.

V and J are TRBV5-1 and TRBJ2-2, with D tentatively TRBD1 (6 bases). The CDR3 totals 16 residues. Germline V lookup: CDR1 SGHRS, CDR2 YFSETQ. V gave up 4 bases and J gave up 0 bases, with 13 bases separating them. CDR3 DNA sequence: TGCGCCAGCAGCCCGGACAGTAGGACGAACACCGGGGAGCTGTTTTTT. Translation gives CASSPDSRTNTGELFF.

This chain uses TRBV27 with TRBJ2-7; 9 positions agree with TRBD1. Trimming cost V 5 bases and J 5 bases; bases outside gene matches: 13. The CDR3 contains 16 residues. From germline, CDR1 is MNHEY and CDR2 SMNVEV (reference sequence). The CDR3 DNA follows: TGTGCCAGCAGTCTAAATCCGCCGGGACAGGGTAACGAGCAGTACTTC. Translation gives CASSLNPPGQGNEQYF.

The chain couples TRBV11-2 to TRBJ2-1; TRBD2 might be the D (6 bases). Trimming pared 5 bases from V and 1 base from J, leaving 15 bases between. The CDR3 length is 16 residues. Per germline, CDR1 SGHAT and CDR2 FQNNGV. This chain's CDR3 is CASSPTGLPSYNEQFF. The DNA of the CDR3 is TGTGCCAGCAGCCCTACGGGACTTCCGTCCTACAATGAGCAGTTCTTC. Full variable domain (remainder filled in from reference TRBV11-2 and TRBJ2-1): EAGVAQSPRYKIIEKRQSVAFWCNPISGHATLYWYQQILGQGPKLLIQFQNNGVVDDSQLPKDRFSAERLKGVDSTLKIQPAKLEDSAVYLCASSPTGLPSYNEQFFGPGTRLTVL.

This chain connects TRBV3-1 (or the pseudogene TRBV3-2) to TRBJ2-1; 10 bases map to TRBD2. The CDR3 contains 12 residues. With 4 bases clipped from V and 13 bases from J, the junction kept 4 bases outside the gene matches. Germline V CDR1 and CDR2: LGHDT, YNNKEL (reference sequence). The CDR3 DNA reads as TGTGCCAGCAGCCTACTAGCGGGACTCCAGTTCTTC. It translates to CASSLLAGLQFF.

Many counts were recorded for this clone. The gene calls are TRBV30 and TRBJ1-2; no clear D. Trimming left V 2 bases short and J 8 bases short, with 18 bases between. The CDR3 covers 14 residues. Germline CDR1 is GTSNPN and CDR2 is SVGIG (reference sequence). In nucleotides, the CDR3 is TGTGCCTGGAGTATGTCCTATCCACCCGAGGGCTACACCTTC. Its protein is CAWSMSYPPEGYTF.

The chain combines TRBV11-2 with TRBJ2-1; a possible D gene is TRBD2 (6 bases). Per the germline V gene, CDR1 is SGHAT and CDR2 is FQNNGV. The CDR3 has 14 residues. The V and J ends lost 8 bases and 9 bases respectively, with 20 bases between them. The CDR3, as DNA: TGTGCCAGCGGACCGGGACTCCCAACAAGTGAGCAGTTCTTC. Its translation is CASGPGLPTSEQFF.

This chain joins TRBV6-6 and TRBJ2-2, with 7 bases that match TRBD1. CDR3 length equals 14 residues. V trimming: 2 bases; J trimming: 4 bases; junction bases outside the gene matches: 1. Per germline, CDR1 MNHNY and CDR2 SVGAGI (reference sequence). CDR3 DNA sequence: TGTGCCAGCAGTTACCACAGGGGCACCGGGGAGCTGTTTTTT. Protein sequence: CASSYHRGTGELFF.

CDR3 in DNA: TGTGCCAGCAGCTCGACAGGGGGCAACACCGGGGAGCTGTTTTTT. This codes for CASSSTGGNTGELFF. This chain connects TRBV5-6 to TRBJ2-2; TRBD1 aligns across 10 bases. Germline assignment: CDR1 SGHDT and CDR2 YYEEEE. The junction had 1 base not matched to a gene; V was cut back by 3 bases and J by 2 bases. The length of the CDR3 is 15 residues.

The chain carries TRBV28 and TRBJ1-5; TRBD1 is a possible D gene (5 bases). V was shortened by 5 bases and J by 0 bases, with 14 bases between the two germline ends. The CDR3 has 16 residues. Germline CDR1 and CDR2: MDHEN and SYDVKM. The CDR3 sequence is CASSPSTDNSNQPQHF. CDR3 in DNA: TGTGCCAGCAGTCCATCGACAGACAATAGCAATCAGCCCCAGCATTTT.

The chain combines TRBV6-1 with TRBJ2-7; D gene unclear. Looked up from germline, CDR1 is MNHNS and CDR2 is SASEGT. The CDR3 contains 12 residues. The V gene lost 1 base and the J gene lost 5 bases, with 6 bases spanning the gap. CDR3 residues: CASSEGIHEQYF. CDR3 DNA sequence: TGTGCCAGCAGTGAAGGTATCCACGAGCAGTACTTC.

The V and J genes are TRBV19 and TRBJ2-7; 10 bases line up with TRBD2. CDR1 is LNHDA and CDR2 is SQIVND in the germline V gene (reference sequence). V lost 2 bases to trimming and J lost 4 bases; unmatched junction nucleotides: 5. CDR3 length: 15 residues. The CDR3 spells CASSITSGGAYEQYF. CDR3 nucleotides: TGTGCCAGTAGTATAACCAGCGGGGGGGCGTACGAGCAGTACTTC.

The V and J genes are TRBV6-5 and TRBJ1-1; D might be TRBD1 (5 bases). Germline V CDR1 and CDR2: MNHEY, SVGAGI. The CDR3 is made up of 11 amino acids. Deletions cut 6 bases from V and 9 bases from J, with 11 bases between. Here the CDR3 DNA reads TGTGCCAGCAGGGGGCCGATTAAAGCTTTCTTT. Encoded protein: CASRGPIKAFF.

The chain couples TRBV7-9 to TRBJ2-1; TRBD1 aligns across 7 bases. Trimming removed 0 bases from V and 5 bases from J; junction bases left unmatched: 1. In germline, CDR1 is SEHNR, CDR2 FQNEAQ (reference sequence). The CDR3 has 14 amino acids. In DNA form, the CDR3 reads TGTGCCAGCAGCTTAGCGACAGGGAACAATGAGCAGTTCTTC. Residues: CASSLATGNNEQFF.

The CDR3 spells CASSSPGLAGGADTQYF. The CDR3 DNA sequence: TGTGCCAGCAGTTCGCCGGGGCTAGCGGGAGGCGCAGATACGCAGTATTTT. The chain uses TRBV27 and TRBJ2-3; 11 bases agree with TRBD2. The CDR3 runs to 17 residues. V gave up 4 bases and J gave up 4 bases; unmatched junction bases: 10. CDR1 and CDR2 from the germline V gene are MNHEY and SMNVEV (reference sequence).

The CDR3 DNA sequence: TGTGCCAGTACCACCCACAGGGACACCGGGGAGCTGTTTTTT. Its protein is CASTTHRDTGELFF. The rearrangement joins TRBV19 to TRBJ2-2; TRBD1 might be the D (6 bases). The germline gives CDR1 LNHDA, CDR2 SQIVND (reference sequence). Trimming pared 7 bases from V and 3 bases from J, leaving 12 bases between. This CDR3 spans 14 amino acids.

The chain uses TRBV7-2 and TRBJ2-3; 12 bases match TRBD2. The CDR3 spans 16 residues. V lost 5 bases, J lost 2 bases, and 5 bases stayed unmatched. Germline values: CDR1 SGHTA, CDR2 FQGNSA. The CDR3 region is CASSARLAGATDTQYF. CDR3 DNA: TGTGCCAGCAGCGCCAGACTAGCGGGGGCCACAGATACGCAGTATTTT.

This clone came up once. The V and J genes are TRBV4-2 and TRBJ2-7; TRBD2 is a possible D gene (6 bases). Per the germline V gene, CDR1 is LGHNA and CDR2 is YNFKEQ. Trimming removed 6 bases at V and 2 bases at J, with 29 bases between. This CDR3 spans 19 amino acids. The CDR3 DNA reads as TGTGCCAGCAGTTTACGCCTTCCGGGGCCCCAAGGGACTCCCTACGAGCAGTACTTC. Translating it yields CASSLRLPGPQGTPYEQYF.

This chain links TRBV7-2 with TRBJ1-5; D remains unclear. The CDR3 is 14 amino acids. V gave up 5 bases and J gave up 10 bases, with 18 bases separating them. The germline CDR1 and CDR2 sequences are SGHTA and FQGNSA. The CDR3: CASSIPQVEGPQHF. The CDR3 coding sequence is TGTGCCAGCAGCATCCCCCAGGTTGAGGGTCCCCAGCATTTT.